Each of the 20 T cell receptor beta chains below was sequenced from the same sample in a study of cytotoxic CD8 clonotypes in ibrutinib-treated CLL. The protocol was immunoSEQ multiplex PCR, while the TCRdb copy is restricted to in-frame clones and leaves out a portion. The sample includes about 50,000 clones, 54% of them seen just once. The sample was PBMCs, taken at disease progression, from a patient treated with ibrutinib. The source of these receptors is a human donor with chronic lymphocytic leukemia.

The CDR3 DNA reads as TGTGCCAGTAGTATAGATTTTCCTGGAAACACCATATATTTT. Translating it yields CASSIDFPGNTIYF. The chain links TRBV19 to TRBJ1-3, with D uncertain. Germline V gives CDR1 LNHDA, CDR2 SQIVND (reference sequence). The length of the CDR3 is 14 residues. Trimming shortened V by 0 bases and J by 2 bases, and 5 bases separated the two germline ends.

This clone appeared many times. The chain recombines TRBV19 with TRBJ2-1, with 7 bases lining up with TRBD2. This CDR3 has 13 amino acids. With 9 bases clipped from V and 5 bases from J, the junction kept 7 bases outside the gene matches. CDR1 is LNHDA and CDR2 is SQIVND in the germline V gene (reference sequence). The CDR3 region is CASGDYVNNEQFF. The CDR3 DNA sequence: TGTGCCAGCGGGGACTACGTGAACAATGAGCAGTTCTTC.

The CDR3 spells CASSPPGQTTDTQYF. CDR3 nucleotide sequence: TGTGCCAGCTCACCACCGGGGCAGACCACAGATACGCAGTATTTT. The V gene is TRBV18, the J gene TRBJ2-3, with TRBD1 as a possible D gene (5 bases). V shed 0 bases and J shed 2 bases, with 9 bases lying between them. There are 15 residues in the CDR3. Germline CDR1 reads KGHSH; CDR2 reads LQKENI.

The chain uses TRBV30 and TRBJ1-1, with D hard to call. The CDR3 totals 12 residues. Looked up from germline, CDR1 is GTSNPN and CDR2 is SVGIG (reference sequence). The V gene lost 3 bases and the J gene lost 1 base, with 6 bases spanning the gap. CDR3 sequence (DNA): TGTGCCTGGAGCCCCACGAACACTGAAGCTTTCTTT. Translation: CAWSPTNTEAFF.

V gene TRBV13 combines with J gene TRBJ2-7; D unresolved. This CDR3 region has 11 residues. V gave up 5 bases and J gave up 7 bases, with 9 bases separating them. The V gene's germline CDR1 is PRHDT and CDR2 FYEKMQ (reference sequence). CDR3 loop: CASSQVGEQYF. CDR3 coding DNA: TGTGCCAGCAGCCAGGTCGGGGAGCAGTACTTC.

The chain links TRBV5-1 to TRBJ2-7; D unclear. V was shortened by 3 bases and J by 1 base, with 8 bases between the two germline ends. This CDR3 has 13 residues. CDR1 is SGHRS and CDR2 is YFSETQ in the germline V gene. The CDR3 nucleotides read TGCGCCAGCAGCTCGGCGGCGTCCTACGAGCAGTACTTC. This encodes CASSSAASYEQYF.

This clone was seen a handful of times. The chain recombines TRBV10-3 with TRBJ2-7, with unresolved D. This CDR3 has 14 residues. Germline values: CDR1 ENHRY, CDR2 SYGVKD. V lost 10 bases and J 7 bases, leaving 23 bases between the germline ends. CDR3: CATGETSSSEEQYF. CDR3 bases: TGTGCCACCGGCGAGACTTCCTCCTCGGAAGAGCAGTACTTC.

This rearrangement joins TRBV5-1 to TRBJ1-1; 7 nucleotides match TRBD1. With V trimmed by 0 bases and J by 4 bases, 6 bases remained unmatched. This CDR3 spans 15 amino acids. Germline V lookup: CDR1 SGHRS, CDR2 YFSETQ. CDR3 amino acids: CASSLATGPFTEAFF. The CDR3 bases are TGCGCCAGCAGCTTGGCGACAGGGCCGTTCACTGAAGCTTTCTTT.

The chain has TRBV6-5 and TRBJ1-5; unclear D gene. V dropped 0 bases and J dropped 3 bases, with 6 bases sitting between them. This CDR3 has 14 amino acids. Germline CDR1 and CDR2: MNHEY and SVGAGI. The CDR3: CASSYSKSNQPQHF. DNA of the CDR3: TGTGCCAGCAGTTACTCGAAATCCAATCAGCCCCAGCATTTT.

V usage is TRBV5-3 and J usage is TRBJ1-2; TRBD1 might be the D (6 bases). TRBV5-3 is labeled an ORF, and its function is uncertain. The CDR3 consists of 15 residues. With 1 base removed from V and 3 bases from J, the gap between germline ends came to 13 bases. The CDR3 is CARSLLYWTDYGYTF. The CDR3 DNA is TGTGCCAGAAGCTTGTTATATTGGACAGACTATGGCTACACCTTC.

This clone was recorded many times. The CDR3 is CASSLDSGDFYEQYF. For the CDR3, the DNA is TGCGCCAGCAGCTTGGATAGCGGAGACTTCTACGAGCAGTACTTC. The chain couples TRBV5-1 to TRBJ2-7; D may be TRBD2 (6 bases). Germline-derived CDR1 and CDR2 are SGHRS and YFSETQ. There are 15 residues in the CDR3. Between the trimmed V and J ends, which lost 0 bases and 3 bases, there was a span of 13 bases.

The genes are TRBV9 and TRBJ1-1; a possible D gene is TRBD1 (6 bases). Looked up from germline, CDR1 is SGDLS and CDR2 is YYNGEE. The ends were cut back, 2 bases at V and 3 bases at J, with 14 bases in the middle. The length of the CDR3 is 15 residues. CDR3 protein: CASSVLGGSDTEAFF. The CDR3 bases are TGTGCCAGCAGCGTTTTAGGGGGTTCAGACACTGAAGCTTTCTTT.

About this clone itself: A junction end diverges from the germline sequence, so it may reflect a read error. V is TRBV7-7 and J is TRBJ2-7, with D perhaps assigned TRBD1 or TRBD2 (5 bases each). The CDR3 is made up of 11 amino acids. The germline CDR1 and CDR2 sequences are SSHAT and FNYEAQ (reference sequence). The CDR3 DNA follows: TGTGCTAGCAGCAGTGGGGGCGAGCAGTACTTC. Protein sequence: CASSSGGEQYF.

Only a few counts were recorded for this clone. The chain links TRBV6-5 to TRBJ2-5, with TRBD1 identical over 8 bases. Germline V gene sequence: CDR1 MNHEY, CDR2 SVGAGI. CDR3 length: 15 residues. Trimming at V came to 4 bases and at J to 3 bases, leaving 7 bases not matched to a gene. The CDR3: CASSSRWGQEETQYF. Written as DNA, the CDR3 is TGTGCCAGCAGTTCCCGGTGGGGACAGGAAGAGACCCAGTACTTC.

This clone was recorded a few times. V and J are TRBV19 and TRBJ1-1; D unresolved. This CDR3 contains 12 residues. CDR1 is LNHDA and CDR2 is SQIVND in the germline V gene (reference sequence). CDR3 bases: TGTGCTGCAGGTTGGATGAACACTGAAGCTTTCTTT. It codes for CAAGWMNTEAFF. Using reference TRBV19 and TRBJ1-1 for the parts outside the CDR3, the full variable domain is DGGITQSPKYLFRKEGQNVTLSCEQNLNHDAMYWYRQDPGQGLRLIYYSQIVNDFQKGDIAEGYSVSREKKESFPLTVTSAQKNPTAFYLCAAGWMNTEAFFGQGTRLTVV.

This clone was picked up a small number of times. V usage is TRBV12-1 and J usage is TRBJ1-6. TRBV12-1 is an annotated pseudogene. This CDR3 is 14 amino acids long. CDR3 DNA sequence: TGTGCCAGCAGTCCCCGGGGGGGAAATTCACCCCTCCACTTT. The encoded protein is CASSPRGGNSPLHF.

This clone was counted between two and nine times. The V call is TRBV7-2, the J call TRBJ2-7, with D perhaps TRBD1 (6 bases). The CDR3 extends over 14 amino acids. Trimming pared 5 bases from V and 3 bases from J, leaving 14 bases between. Germline CDR1 SGHTA, CDR2 FQGNSA. In DNA form, the CDR3 reads TGTGCCAGCAGCCTCCTGACAGGTGGCTACGAGCAGTACTTC. It encodes CASSLLTGGYEQYF.

This clone has a handful of counts. The gene calls are TRBV5-1 and TRBJ2-7, with D perhaps TRBD1 (6 bases). CDR3 length equals 14 residues. V was cut by 4 bases and J by 1 base, with 12 bases left in between. Germline-derived CDR1 and CDR2 are SGHRS and YFSETQ. The CDR3 DNA sequence: TGCGCCAGCAGCCAGGGACACCAGTCCTACGAGCAGTACTTC. It encodes CASSQGHQSYEQYF.

There are many counts of this clone. The rearrangement links TRBV5-1 to TRBJ1-2, with D maybe TRBD1 (6 bases). In germline, CDR1 is SGHRS, CDR2 YFSETQ. The germline V and J ends were trimmed by 4 bases and 6 bases, with 10 bases remaining between them. CDR3 size: 12 residues. This CDR3 reads CASSQGQDGYTF. The CDR3 bases are TGCGCCAGCAGCCAGGGGCAGGATGGCTACACCTTC. The complete variable domain, with remaining parts taken from reference TRBV5-1 and TRBJ1-2, reads KAGVTQTPRYLIKTRGQQVTLSCSPISGHRSVSWYQQTPGQGLQFLFEYFSETQRNKGNFPGRFSGRQFSNSRSEMNVSTLELGDSALYLCASSQGQDGYTFGSGTRLTVV.

The chain combines TRBV25-1 with TRBJ2-2; the match to TRBD1 covers 7 bases. Trimming removed 6 bases from V and 3 bases from J; junction bases left unmatched: 7. This CDR3 contains 15 residues. Looked up from germline, CDR1 is MGHDK and CDR2 is SYGVNS. The CDR3 sequence: CASSPATGDTGELFF. The CDR3 nucleotides read TGTGCCAGCAGCCCGGCTACAGGGGACACCGGGGAGCTGTTTTTT.